This T cell receptor beta chain stems from a study of control samples from healthy donors and cancer patients (dated by TCRdb to between 2020 and 2021). In regard to this clone: Its antigen remains unidentified. The record has no base qualities; no much larger clone is one base away.

The CDR3 covers 14 residues, taking in both the cysteine and the phenylalanine. Only the CDR3 DNA stays, 42 bases, in frame from base 1. Sequences SGHTA (CDR1) and FQGNSA (CDR2) are obtained from the germline V gene. Trimmed from V: 5 bases; trimmed from J: 2 bases; junction bases lacking a gene match: 5. The library was built by means of the immunoSEQ multiplex PCR assay. TCRdb took over this immuneACCESS table, retaining in-frame rearrangements with V and J assigned. Such tables are incomplete; in checked studies, under half of the missing clones stem from an unresolved V gene, and the remainder is unexplained. The sample table shows 50,000 or so clones, and about four fifths are seen once. The ten largest clones represent 10% of the sample.

The sequenced sample was blood. Recombination linked TRBV7-2 to TRBJ2-7; 8 junctional bases match TRBD1. This TCR was recovered from a man in his 70s in good health. The nucleotides are TGTGCCAGCAGCACCCGGACAGGGACCTACGAGCAGTACTTC. It codes for CASSTRTGTYEQYF.